This TCR beta chain was sequenced during a study of blood T cell repertoires in COVID-19. A case of COVID-19 had been met by exposed participants within 2 weeks before study entry. Using immunoSEQ multiplex PCR, the repertoire was profiled, and TCRdb retains in-frame clones only, with some absent. This sample carries 250,000 or so clones, around 90% of them seen once, and the ten largest clones take around 3.2%. CDR1 is LGHNA and CDR2 is YNFKEQ in the germline V gene. There are 16 residues in the CDR3. Trimming took 0 bases from V and 1 from J, leaving 12 bases between them. The sequencing sample was made of PBMCs or T cells enriched from blood (not recorded which). The TCR originated in a woman in her thirties or forties who had been exposed to COVID-19. The chain links TRBV4-2 to TRBJ1-1; D ambiguous. The DNA for the CDR3 is TGTGCCAGCAGCCAAGAGGCGGTAGCGGGGAACACTGAAGCTTTCTTT. Encoded protein: CASSQEAVAGNTEAFF.